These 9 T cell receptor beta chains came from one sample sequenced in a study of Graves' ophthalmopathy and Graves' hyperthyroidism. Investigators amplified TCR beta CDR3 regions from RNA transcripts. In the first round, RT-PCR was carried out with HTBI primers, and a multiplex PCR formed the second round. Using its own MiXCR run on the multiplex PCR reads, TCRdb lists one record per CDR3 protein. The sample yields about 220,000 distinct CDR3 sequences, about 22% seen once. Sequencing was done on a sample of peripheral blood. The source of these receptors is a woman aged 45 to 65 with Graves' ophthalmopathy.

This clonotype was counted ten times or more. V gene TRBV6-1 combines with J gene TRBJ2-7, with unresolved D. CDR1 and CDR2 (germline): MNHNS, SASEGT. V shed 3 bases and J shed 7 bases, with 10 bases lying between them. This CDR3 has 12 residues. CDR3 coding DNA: TGTGCCAGCAGTGACACCCCCGGGGAGCAGTACTTC. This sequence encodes CASSDTPGEQYF.

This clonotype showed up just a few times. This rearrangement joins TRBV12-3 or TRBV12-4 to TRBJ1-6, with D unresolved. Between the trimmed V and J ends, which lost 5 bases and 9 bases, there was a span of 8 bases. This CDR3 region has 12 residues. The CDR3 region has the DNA TGTGCCAGCAGTGAACTTGGTTCACCCCTCCACTTT. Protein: CASSELGSPLHF.

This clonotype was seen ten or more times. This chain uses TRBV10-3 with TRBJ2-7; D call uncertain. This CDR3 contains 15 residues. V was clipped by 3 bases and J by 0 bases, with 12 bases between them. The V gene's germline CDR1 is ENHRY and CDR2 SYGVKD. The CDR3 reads CAISDPRKGSYEQYF. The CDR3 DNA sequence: TGTGCCATCAGTGACCCCCGGAAGGGCTCCTACGAGCAGTACTTC.

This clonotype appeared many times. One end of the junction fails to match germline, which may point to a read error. CDR3 residues: CASSWGGVKGEAQYF. The CDR3 DNA follows: TGCGCCAGCAGCTGGGGGGGAGTGAAGGGAGAGGCCCAGTACTTC. This sequence joins TRBV5-1 and TRBJ2-5; 7 positions agree with TRBD2. Per the germline V gene, CDR1 is SGHRS and CDR2 is YFSETQ. The CDR3 extends over 15 amino acids. The full variable domain, its missing parts supplied by reference TRBV5-1 and TRBJ2-5, is KAGVTQTPRYLIKTRGQQVTLSCSPISGHRSVSWYQQTPGQGLQFLFEYFSETQRNKGNFPGRFSGRQFSNSRSEMNVSTLELGDSALYLCASSWGGVKGEAQYFGPGTRLLVL.

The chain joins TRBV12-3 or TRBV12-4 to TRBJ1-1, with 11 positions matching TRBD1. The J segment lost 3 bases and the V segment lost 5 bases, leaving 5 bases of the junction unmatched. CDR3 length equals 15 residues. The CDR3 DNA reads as TGTGCCAGCAGTCCGAGGACAGGGGGCTACACTGAAGCTTTCTTT. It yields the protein CASSPRTGGYTEAFF.

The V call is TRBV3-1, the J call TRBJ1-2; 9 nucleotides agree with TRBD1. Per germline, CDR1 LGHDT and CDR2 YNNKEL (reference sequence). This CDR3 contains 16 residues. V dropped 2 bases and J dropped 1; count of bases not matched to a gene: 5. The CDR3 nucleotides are TGTGCCAGCAGCCAACAAGGGACAGGGATTAACTATGGCTACACCTTC. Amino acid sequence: CASSQQGTGINYGYTF.

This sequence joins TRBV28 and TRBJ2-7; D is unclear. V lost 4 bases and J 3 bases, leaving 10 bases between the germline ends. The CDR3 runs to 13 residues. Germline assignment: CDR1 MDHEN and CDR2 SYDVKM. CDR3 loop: CASSSVLVYEQYF. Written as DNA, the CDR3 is TGTGCCAGCAGTTCGGTACTCGTCTACGAGCAGTACTTC.

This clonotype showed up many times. The CDR3 coding sequence is TGTGCCAGCAGCTTGGAGACAGGGTTGGGGATCTACGAGCAGTACTTC. Translating it yields CASSLETGLGIYEQYF. The chain carries TRBV7-6 and TRBJ2-7, with 7 bases that match TRBD1. The CDR3 contains 16 residues. Trimming took 3 bases from V and 3 from J; bases not matched to a gene: 11. CDR1 is SGHVS and CDR2 is FNYEAQ in the germline V gene.

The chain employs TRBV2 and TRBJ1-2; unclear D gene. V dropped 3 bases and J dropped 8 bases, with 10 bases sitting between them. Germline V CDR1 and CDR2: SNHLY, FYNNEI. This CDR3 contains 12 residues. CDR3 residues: CASSDRRGGYTF. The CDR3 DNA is TGTGCCAGCAGTGACAGAAGAGGGGGCTACACCTTC.